These 7 T cell receptor beta chains share one sample of origin, sequenced in a study of blood T cell repertoires in COVID-19. Clones were sequenced by immunoSEQ multiplex PCR, and TCRdb holds only the in-frame ones, with some missing. The table has almost 400,000 clones, roughly nine tenths seen once. The sample comprised PBMCs or T cells enriched from blood (not recorded which). These receptors all stem from a woman aged 30 to 39 who had recovered from COVID-19.

The chain has TRBV5-1 and TRBJ1-1; 11 bases line up with TRBD1. The V gene's germline CDR1 is SGHRS and CDR2 YFSETQ. V shed 2 bases, J shed 10 bases, and the junction held 7 bases outside the gene matches. CDR3 length: 14 residues. CDR3 sequence: CASSLMGQGEGAFF. The DNA for the CDR3 is TGCGCCAGCAGCTTAATGGGACAGGGGGAGGGAGCTTTCTTT.

The CDR3 is CAWSVGPQGTQYF. DNA for the CDR3: TGTGCCTGGAGTGTTGGGCCACAGGGGACCCAGTACTTC. The chain is built from TRBV30 and TRBJ2-5; D may be TRBD1 (6 bases). The CDR3 contains 13 residues. Per the germline V gene, CDR1 is GTSNPN and CDR2 is SVGIG (reference sequence). Trimming cost V 0 bases and J 7 bases, with 12 bases left between them.

This clone was counted once. The genes are TRBV24-1 and TRBJ2-5; D is perhaps TRBD1 (6 bases). This CDR3 is built from 16 residues. Germline V CDR1 and CDR2: KGHDR, SFDVKD. Trimming took off 3 bases at V and 1 base at J, with 14 bases between the two ends. The CDR3 protein is CATSDRGDRLQETQYF. The CDR3 nucleotides read TGTGCCACCAGTGATAGAGGCGACAGGCTCCAAGAGACCCAGTACTTC.

This clone appeared once. This sequence joins TRBV4-3 and TRBJ1-3; D remains ambiguous. Germline CDR1 is LGHNA and CDR2 is YSLEER. The CDR3 is made up of 15 amino acids. V lost 1 base to trimming and J lost 0 bases, with 7 bases between them. CDR3 sequence reads: CASSQGQDSGNTIYF. CDR3 DNA: TGCGCCAGCAGCCAAGGACAAGACTCTGGAAACACCATATATTTT.

This clone was seen once. The chain carries TRBV28 and TRBJ1-5; D is possibly TRBD1 (6 bases). Germline CDR1 is MDHEN and CDR2 is SYDVKM. This CDR3 contains 16 residues. Trimming left V 2 bases short and J 5 bases short, with 16 bases between. CDR3 nucleotides: TGTGCCAGCAGTTTAAGGTGGACAGTTGTCGATCAGCCCCAGCATTTT. Amino acid sequence: CASSLRWTVVDQPQHF.

This chain connects TRBV9 to TRBJ1-4, with D possibly TRBD1 on 6 matching bases. CDR3 size: 15 residues. V lost 4 bases, J lost 10 bases, and 20 bases lay in between. Germline V gene data show CDR1 as SGDLS and CDR2 as YYNGEE. The CDR3 DNA sequence: TGTGCCAGCAGCCCTGACAGGCCCGGGCGTGGAAAACTGTTTTTT. This sequence encodes CASSPDRPGRGKLFF.

J is TRBJ2-3 and V is TRBV4-2; D gene unclear. V was shortened by 0 bases and J by 8 bases, with 9 bases between the two germline ends. CDR1 and CDR2 from the germline V gene are LGHNA and YNFKEQ. The CDR3 contains 13 residues. The CDR3 DNA reads as TGTGCCAGCAGCCAAGAAGAGATCCGTACGCAGTATTTT. This codes for CASSQEEIRTQYF.